This T cell receptor (beta chain) was retrieved from a study of immune cell composition in non-small cell lung cancer. Study results and caveats: Overall clonality, unlike maximal tumour-associated clone frequency, did not predict TIL reactivity. Tumour-reactive clones were not shown to match dominant in vivo tumour clones. Top 10 clone scores and clonality were higher in squamous than adenocarcinoma.

Clones were read by immunoSEQ multiplex PCR, and TCRdb kept only the in-frame ones, dropping some. Of fewer than 5,000 clones in the sample, 70% to 85% are singletons; the top ten hold under 30%. Concerning this clone itself: Its antigen is not known.

CDR1 and CDR2 (germline): MNHNS, SASEGT. This CDR3 has 13 amino acids. V dropped 0 bases and J dropped 4 bases, with 6 bases sitting between them. This receptor was taken from a human donor with non-small cell lung cancer. V and J are TRBV6-1 and TRBJ1-2; no firm D call. Sequencing was carried out using lung tumor tissue. The CDR3 sequence is CASSEAYGYGYTF. The DNA for the CDR3 is TGTGCCAGCAGTGAAGCCTACGGCTATGGCTACACCTTC.